This T cell receptor beta chain was identified during a study of OX40 agonist ivuxolimab in advanced cancers. Looking at the study overall: The costimulatory receptor OX40 (CD134) was targeted by ivuxolimab, a fully human IgG2 agonistic monoclonal antibody. A male proportion of almost 85% and a mean age of roughly 55 years, ranging from about 20 to 79, were recorded for the dose-escalation cohort. Partial responses were achieved by three dose-escalation patients, of whom one had hepatocellular carcinoma and two had cutaneous melanoma. Intravenous ivuxolimab was administered to patients every 2 weeks at six dose levels: 0.01, 0.1, 0.3, 1.5, 3 and 10 mg/kg. Among the approximately 50 dose-escalation patients, about 19 had hepatocellular carcinoma, about 15 melanoma, 9 renal cell carcinoma and 9 head and neck cancer. Peripheral TCRbeta sequencing was intended to test whether TCR sequence diversity was altered and clonal T-cell expansion was caused by ivuxolimab. Prior anti-PD-1, anti-PD-L1 or anti-CTLA-4 therapy was permitted, and about two fifths of dose-escalation patients had received checkpoint inhibitors. The monotherapy dose-escalation portion (N of about 49 patients) of the phase I ivuxolimab trial is reported in the paper. Broader findings and caveats from the paper: After ivuxolimab, more expanded clones were found on average in CD8+ T cells than in CD4+ T cells. Low levels of normalized T-cell clonal expansion were also seen in some nonresponding patients. Antigen specificity was not determined for the clonally expanded peripheral T cells. In partial responders in the 0.1-3.0 mg/kg groups, normalized peripheral clonal expansion was found to be among the lowest, especially among CD8+ T cells. Clonal expansion of both CD4+ and CD8+ blood T cells was observed from baseline to week 6 at doses 0.1 to 3.0 mg/kg.

For sequencing of the TCRbeta CDR3 region, genomic DNA was extracted from the sorted cells. TCRbeta CDR3 regions were sequenced using the immunoSEQ Assay. TCRdb stores this immuneACCESS table with in-frame sequences only. Part of the clones is absent; in the studies checked, under half of the shortfall reflects unresolved V genes, and no reason is known for the rest. This sample gives just under 85,000 clones in total; roughly 85% of them show up just once. The top ten constitute about 0.8% of the sample. Patients with a history of autoimmune disease or receiving systemic immunosuppression were excluded from the trial. Peripheral blood for TCR sequencing was drawn from every dose cohort at baseline, at cycle 4 day 1 and at cycle 7 day 1. The samples were taken from a phase I, first-in-human, multicenter, open-label dose-escalation trial of ivuxolimab. Adults with locally advanced or metastatic melanoma, renal cell, hepatocellular, or head and neck squamous cell carcinoma were enrolled in the trial. CD4+ and CD8+ T cells were sorted separately from peripheral blood before TCR sequencing.

Comments on this clone: Its antigen remains unidentified. Within one base of it there is no much larger clone, and no base qualities were kept.

V and J lose 3 bases and 3 bases, and a span of 8 bases separates them. The CDR1 and CDR2 encoded by the germline V gene (reference sequence) are LNHNV and YYDKDF. Including cysteine and phenylalanine, the CDR3 has 13 amino acids. Left in the record is the CDR3 DNA by itself, 39 bases read in frame from the first base. This clonotype was obtained from an adult with an advanced solid tumor such as melanoma, head and neck, liver or kidney cancer. Recombination connected TRBV15 to TRBJ2-5, and perhaps TRBD2 as D gene, on 5 matching bases. The material was CD4+ or CD8+ T cells sorted from blood, obtained in a trial of the OX40 agonist ivuxolimab. CDR3 region: CATSRDGKETQYF. The DNA sequence is as follows: TGTGCCACCAGCAGGGACGGGAAAGAGACCCAGTACTTC.